This T cell receptor (beta chain) originates from a study of metastatic and nonmetastatic thyroid tumors (dated by TCRdb to about 2020). General notes on the study: For patients with malignant and with benign thyroid disease, the researchers compared repertoires between peripheral blood samples and tumor or nodule tissue samples. General findings and caveats noted by the study authors: In both blood and tumor samples, malignant tumors were reported to have significantly higher TCR beta diversity than benign nodules.

V is pruned by 6 bases and J by 3 bases, leaving 11 bases of the junction without a gene match. Via the germline V gene, CDR1 is MNHNS and CDR2 SASEGT. The CDR3 sequence holds 15 residues, the cysteine and valine included. The DNA shown is the 45-base CDR3, in frame from base 1. Before undergoing thyroid surgery, none of the patients had been given any kind of treatment. Patient clinical samples collected from about 2011 to 2018 were retrospectively analysed using T-cell receptor beta sequencing. Libraries were built with PCR. The sequencer listed for this sample is Illumina HiSeq 4000. High-throughput sequencing was used to profile the TCR beta-chain CDR3 region of each patient. The study's processing was this. A classifier to discriminate distant-metastatic papillary thyroid cancer patients was built from CDR3 differences across clinicopathological groups. The Shannon index was used to assess repertoire diversity, and the Morisita-Horn index was used to assess tumor-blood repertoire similarity. TCRdb redid the processing of the public reads, applying fastp at Q25 and MiXCR, and retained in-frame beta chains. The V and J calls and clone size come from TCRdb's table, not from the authors' own analysis. In this sample the table shows around 65,000 clones, 11% to 15% of which occur a single time. The ten most abundant clones make up 6.5% of the sample.

This clone showed up just a few times. Its antigen remains unidentified. No per-base quality is available; no much larger clone lies one base away. The TCR was taken from a male donor with papillary thyroid cancer or a benign thyroid nodule (not recorded which). Some clones in this sample may be carry-over from other donors' samples. The V gene is TRBV6-1 and the J gene is TRBJ2-7; 7 of the junction bases match TRBD1. Input material: blood. The DNA sequence reads TGTGCCAGCAGCCCCCCCGGGACAGTCGGCTACGAGCAGTACGTC. Its translation reads: CASSPPGTVGYEQYV.